Presented here are 30 T cell receptor beta chains from one specimen sequenced in a study of OX40 agonist ivuxolimab in advanced cancers. The library came from the immunoSEQ multiplex PCR assay. In TCRdb, the immuneACCESS table is reduced to in-frame sequences with V and J assigned. These tables do not hold every clone; where another copy was compared, an unresolved V gene accounts for under half, and the others remain unexplained. The sample table records fewer than 50,000 clones; around 90% of these occur just once. About 0.6% of the sample is held by the ten biggest clonotypes. The source was CD4+ or CD8+ T cells sorted from blood, collected in a trial of the OX40 agonist ivuxolimab. These receptors originate from an adult with an advanced solid tumor such as melanoma, head and neck, liver or kidney cancer.

The V call is TRBV6-1, the J call TRBJ2-1; 8 positions match TRBD2. The CDR3 is made up of 14 amino acids. V trimming: 7 bases; J trimming: 7 bases; junction bases outside the gene matches: 9. Germline V lookup: CDR1 MNHNS, CDR2 SASEGT. The CDR3 loop is CASISGGANNEQFF. The CDR3 coding sequence is TGTGCCAGCATCTCCGGGGGGGCGAATAATGAGCAGTTCTTC.

The gene calls are TRBV7-9 and TRBJ1-5; TRBD1 might be the D (6 bases). Germline CDR1 reads SEHNR; CDR2 reads FQNEAQ (reference sequence). The CDR3 contains 16 residues. Trimming removed 5 bases from V and 0 bases from J, with 14 bases in between. The CDR3 DNA reads TGTGCCAGCAGCGGGGGGGCAGTCTATAGCAATCAGCCCCAGCATTTT. The encoded protein is CASSGGAVYSNQPQHF.

J is TRBJ1-3 and V is TRBV5-1; the match to TRBD1 covers 7 bases. CDR1 and CDR2 (germline): SGHRS, YFSETQ. Germline trimming cut 4 bases from V and 2 bases from J; bases unmatched to any gene: 6. The CDR3 loop spans 15 amino acids. The CDR3 region is CASSNLRGPGNTIYF. The DNA of the CDR3 is TGCGCCAGCAGCAACCTTAGGGGGCCTGGAAACACCATATATTTT.

The chain is built from TRBV7-2 and TRBJ1-1; D is ambiguous. Trimming stripped 5 bases from V and 8 bases from J, with 12 bases between. Germline CDR1 is SGHTA and CDR2 is FQGNSA. This CDR3 spans 12 amino acids. The CDR3 loop is CASSPTLREAFF. CDR3 sequence (DNA): TGTGCCAGCAGCCCGACCCTTAGGGAAGCTTTCTTT.

This clone occurred a few times. The identical CDR3 is also encoded by other nucleotide sequences in the sample. This sequence joins TRBV7-2 and TRBJ2-3, with 11 nucleotides matching TRBD2. V gave up 1 base and J gave up 3 bases; unmatched junction bases: 0. CDR1 and CDR2 from the germline V gene are SGHTA and FQGNSA. The CDR3 contains 15 residues. The CDR3 sequence: CASSLVAGGTDTQYF. In DNA form, the CDR3 reads TGTGCCAGCAGCTTAGTAGCGGGGGGGACAGATACGCAGTATTTT.

The chain recombines TRBV7-9 with TRBJ2-4; D is unresolved. Germline assignment: CDR1 SEHNR and CDR2 FQNEAQ (reference sequence). This CDR3 has 12 amino acids. V was clipped by 2 bases and J by 7 bases, with 6 bases between them. The CDR3 is CASSLNGNIQYF. The CDR3 DNA follows: TGTGCCAGCAGCTTAAACGGGAACATTCAGTACTTC.

The genes are TRBV5-6 and TRBJ2-7; D remains unclear. The CDR3 totals 12 residues. In germline, CDR1 is SGHDT, CDR2 YYEEEE. The V end lost 0 bases, the J end lost 2 bases, and 3 bases lay between the germline ends. DNA of the CDR3: TGTGCCAGCAGCTTGGGGACCTACGAGCAGTACTTC. Protein: CASSLGTYEQYF.

This sequence joins TRBV5-1 and TRBJ2-3; 8 bases are shared with TRBD2. Unmatched junction bases numbered 6, after V lost 0 bases and J lost 6 bases. The CDR3 has 15 residues. CDR1 is SGHRS, CDR2 YFSETQ, per germline. In nucleotides, the CDR3 is TGCGCCAGCAGCTTGGAGGGCGGGGGGCCTGATACGCAGTATTTT. This encodes CASSLEGGGPDTQYF.

This chain connects TRBV9 to TRBJ2-1; 9 nucleotides agree with TRBD2. The CDR3 has 15 residues. The V and J ends lost 0 bases and 8 bases, in that order; junction bases with no gene match: 6. Germline V gives CDR1 SGDLS, CDR2 YYNGEE. CDR3 in DNA: TGTGCCAGCAGCGTAGCTGATAGCGGGGGTGATGAGCAGTTCTTC. This codes for CASSVADSGGDEQFF.

The V and J genes are TRBV5-1 and TRBJ1-2; D uncertain. Germline CDR1 reads SGHRS; CDR2 reads YFSETQ. CDR3 length: 15 amino acids. With 0 bases removed from V and 0 bases from J, the gap between germline ends came to 9 bases. CDR3 nucleotides: TGCGCCAGCAGCTTGGTAGCCGCCGCTAACTATGGCTACACCTTC. This translates into CASSLVAAANYGYTF.

The rearrangement joins TRBV5-1 to TRBJ2-1; 7 bases align to TRBD1. The CDR3 runs 15 residues. J lost 4 bases, V lost 0 bases, and 4 bases had no gene match. Germline loops: CDR1 SGHRS, CDR2 YFSETQ. CDR3 loop: CASSLGIRGYNEQFF. CDR3 in DNA: TGCGCCAGCAGCTTGGGTATCAGGGGGTACAATGAGCAGTTCTTC. Full variable domain (rest looked up from reference TRBV5-1 and TRBJ2-1): KAGVTQTPRYLIKTRGQQVTLSCSPISGHRSVSWYQQTPGQGLQFLFEYFSETQRNKGNFPGRFSGRQFSNSRSEMNVSTLELGDSALYLCASSLGIRGYNEQFFGPGTRLTVL.

This chain joins TRBV7-3 and TRBJ2-2; the match to TRBD2 covers 14 bases. The CDR3 consists of 17 residues. Germline V lookup: CDR1 SGHTA, CDR2 FQGTGA. Trimming cost V 5 bases and J 4 bases; bases outside gene matches: 6. This chain's CDR3 is CASSPGLAGAFTGELFF. In nucleotides, the CDR3 is TGTGCCAGCAGCCCGGGACTAGCGGGGGCCTTCACCGGGGAGCTGTTTTTT.

The V call is TRBV5-4, the J call TRBJ1-1, with no clear D. The CDR3 is 13 residues long. Trimming removed 0 bases from V and 8 bases from J, with 11 bases in between. From germline, CDR1 is SGHNT and CDR2 YYREEE (reference sequence). CDR3 region: CASSLVSVGEAFF. The CDR3 DNA reads TGTGCCAGCAGCTTGGTGAGTGTCGGGGAAGCTTTCTTT.

The CDR3 loop reads CSVASGWGMNTEAFF. CDR3 DNA: TGCAGCGTTGCTTCAGGTTGGGGGATGAACACTGAAGCTTTCTTT. This sequence joins TRBV29-1 and TRBJ1-1, with D possibly being TRBD1 (5 bases). This CDR3 contains 15 residues. Trimming removed 4 bases from V and 0 bases from J, with 15 bases in between. The germline V gene encodes CDR1 SQVTM and CDR2 ANQGSEA.

The rearrangement uses TRBV5-5 and TRBJ2-7, with 8 bases that match TRBD1. From germline, CDR1 is SGHKS and CDR2 YYEKEE (reference sequence). V shed 2 bases, J shed 1 base, and the junction held 5 bases outside the gene matches. This CDR3 contains 15 residues. The CDR3 coding sequence is TGTGCCAGCAGCTTTTCCGGGACAGGTTCCTACGAGCAGTACTTC. Translating it yields CASSFSGTGSYEQYF.

This sequence joins TRBV5-1 and TRBJ2-1; 7 bases fit TRBD1. V lost 4 bases and J lost 5; bases outside the gene matches: 3. The CDR3 sequence is 13 residues long. Per the germline V gene, CDR1 is SGHRS and CDR2 is YFSETQ. The CDR3 reads CASSDGTDNEQFF. CDR3 DNA: TGCGCCAGCAGCGACGGGACAGACAATGAGCAGTTCTTC.

This clone showed up just once. This chain uses TRBV29-1 with TRBJ2-5, with 12 bases lining up with TRBD2. Trimming at V came to 0 bases and at J to 5 bases, leaving 10 bases not matched to a gene. This CDR3 comprises 17 residues. The germline gives CDR1 SQVTM, CDR2 ANQGSEA. The CDR3 region is CSVEDPWLAGGMETQYF. The CDR3, as DNA: TGCAGCGTTGAAGATCCCTGGCTAGCGGGGGGGATGGAGACCCAGTACTTC.

The V and J genes are TRBV4-3 and TRBJ1-1, with TRBD1 matching 10 bases. Trimming at V came to 5 bases and at J to 1 base, leaving 1 base not matched to a gene. The CDR3 is made up of 14 amino acids. CDR1 and CDR2 (germline): LGHNA, YSLEER. CDR3 protein: CASSWDRGNTEAFF. In DNA, the CDR3 is TGCGCCAGCAGCTGGGACAGGGGGAACACTGAAGCTTTCTTT.

The rearrangement joins TRBV29-1 to TRBJ1-1, with 7 bases identical to TRBD1. Unmatched junction bases numbered 4, after V lost 1 base and J lost 5 bases. The CDR3 is 13 amino acids. From germline, CDR1 is SQVTM and CDR2 ANQGSEA. CDR3 DNA: TGCAGCGTTGAAGTGGCCAGGGGGACTGAAGCTTTCTTT. It encodes CSVEVARGTEAFF.

The chain joins TRBV9 to TRBJ2-5; weak D call: TRBD1 (6 bases). Trimming took off 4 bases at V and 1 base at J, with 11 bases between the two ends. This CDR3 spans 14 amino acids. Germline CDR1 reads SGDLS; CDR2 reads YYNGEE. The DNA of the CDR3 is TGTGCCAGCAGCAAAGGACAGTTCCAAGAGACCCAGTACTTC. It is translated as CASSKGQFQETQYF.

This clone has only one observation. V and J are TRBV7-2 and TRBJ1-2, with a weak D call TRBD1 (6 bases). CDR1 and CDR2 from the germline V gene are SGHTA and FQGNSA. There are 12 residues in the CDR3. V shed 4 bases and J shed 11 bases, with 14 bases lying between them. This CDR3 is CASSSGGLRYTF. The CDR3 bases are TGTGCCAGCAGCTCTGGGGGCTTGAGGTACACCTTC.

Only one count was recorded for this clone. This chain uses TRBV4-1 with TRBJ2-7; a possible D gene is TRBD1 (7 bases). The germline V and J ends were trimmed by 5 bases and 2 bases, with 19 bases remaining between them. The CDR3 totals 16 residues. CDR1 is MGHRA and CDR2 is YSYEKL in the germline V gene. CDR3 DNA: TGCGCCAGCAGCAATACGCCTTCAGGGGGGACCTACGAGCAGTACTTC. It encodes CASSNTPSGGTYEQYF.

This clone has a single count. This chain connects TRBV6-6 to TRBJ1-2, with 10 bases matching TRBD1. Germline V gene data show CDR1 as MNHNY and CDR2 as SVGAGI (reference sequence). The CDR3 is 14 amino acids. V trimming: 5 bases; J trimming: 3 bases; junction bases outside the gene matches: 3. CDR3 DNA: TGTGCCAGCAGTGACAGGGGGCGCGACTATGGCTACACCTTC. Encoded protein: CASSDRGRDYGYTF.

This chain joins TRBV6-5 and TRBJ2-2; D uncertain. CDR1 and CDR2 from the germline V gene are MNHEY and SVGAGI. V dropped 7 bases and J dropped 1 base, with 4 bases sitting between them. This CDR3 has 12 residues. The CDR3 region is CASKGNTGELFF. The CDR3 nucleotides are TGTGCCAGCAAGGGGAACACCGGGGAGCTGTTTTTT.

V is TRBV7-2 and J is TRBJ1-2; 12 positions match TRBD1. Per the germline V gene, CDR1 is SGHTA and CDR2 is FQGNSA. J lost 8 bases, V lost 5 bases, and 12 bases had no gene match. The CDR3 extends over 16 amino acids. CDR3 loop: CASSPEPGQGAKGYTF. In nucleotides, the CDR3 is TGTGCCAGCAGCCCAGAACCGGGACAGGGGGCTAAAGGCTACACCTTC.

The chain combines TRBV10-3 with TRBJ2-3; possibly TRBD2 for D (5 bases). The germline V gene has CDR1 ENHRY and CDR2 SYGVKD. V lost 10 bases, J lost 4 bases, and 21 bases lay in between. CDR3 length: 15 residues. The CDR3 bases are TGTGCCACCTTACCGACCGGGAATCGCGCAGATACGCAGTATTTT. Translating it yields CATLPTGNRADTQYF.

V gene TRBV10-1 combines with J gene TRBJ1-5; no clear D gene. With 6 bases removed from V and 7 bases from J, the gap between germline ends came to 19 bases. The CDR3 runs to 15 residues. CDR1 and CDR2 from the germline V gene are WNHNN and SYGVQD (reference sequence). CDR3 loop: CASRDEKGEFQPQHF. For the CDR3, the DNA is TGCGCCAGCAGGGACGAGAAGGGCGAGTTCCAGCCCCAGCATTTT.

V gene TRBV19 combines with J gene TRBJ2-7, with D hard to call. This CDR3 contains 13 residues. CDR1 is LNHDA and CDR2 is SQIVND in the germline V gene (reference sequence). The V gene lost 4 bases and the J gene lost 6 bases, with 13 bases spanning the gap. For the CDR3, the DNA is TGTGCCAGTAGTAGCCTCTTCTGGAGCGAGCAGTACTTC. Its protein product is CASSSLFWSEQYF.

This clone has just one count. The chain links TRBV5-1 to TRBJ1-3; D ambiguous. CDR1 and CDR2 (germline): SGHRS, YFSETQ. The CDR3 spans 16 residues. V was clipped by 4 bases and J by 0 bases, with 14 bases between them. This CDR3 reads CASSPLPTFSGNTIYF. CDR3 nucleotides: TGCGCCAGCAGCCCCCTTCCTACCTTCTCTGGAAACACCATATATTTT.

The rearrangement uses TRBV5-1 and TRBJ2-7; 8 bases match TRBD1. The CDR3 has 16 residues. The V segment lost 4 bases and the J segment 4 bases; nucleotides outside the gene matches: 13. Germline V gene lookup returns CDR1 SGHRS and CDR2 YFSETQ. The CDR3 reads CASSQLGTGISYEQYF. The CDR3, as DNA: TGCGCCAGCAGCCAACTGGGGACAGGTATTTCGTACGAGCAGTACTTC.